This TCR beta chain was obtained from a study of regulatory T cells in long-lasting Graves disease. Points from the study as a whole: Accuracy might have suffered from few samples. Persistent Graves' patients showed less TCR diversity than newly diagnosed ones.

Researchers made TCR beta libraries by using iRepertoire HTBI primers and running Arm-PCR on CDR3 regions. TCRdb reprocessed the multiplex PCR reads via MiXCR and lists one record per CDR3 protein. The sample carries fewer than 450,000 distinct CDR3 sequences, about a fifth recorded once. In this sample, this clonotype turned up many times. The antigen remains unidentified. As for time point: persistent/refractory GD, antithyroid drugs over 5 years with positive TRAb. Scientists built the TCR library using RNA that was extracted from PBMCs. V lost 1 base, J lost 1 base, and 11 bases lay in between. The CDR3 has 17 residues. CDR1 and CDR2 (germline): MDHEN, SYDVKM.

The sequence was obtained from a female donor with Graves disease. Sequenced here: peripheral blood mononuclear cells (PBMCs), sampled when the disease was refractory, from a patient treated with antithyroid drugs. The chain joins TRBV28 to TRBJ1-6, with D possibly matching TRBD1 (5 bases). The CDR3 nucleotides read TGTGCCAGCAGTTTATTGAAAAGGGGATCCTATAATTCACCCCTCCACTTT. Residues: CASSLLKRGSYNSPLHF. Full variable domain (rest looked up from reference TRBV28 and TRBJ1-6): DVKVTQSSRYLVKRTGEKVFLECVQDMDHENMFWYRQDPGLGLRLIYFSYDVKMKEKGDIPEGYSVSREKKERFSLILESASTNQTSMYLCASSLLKRGSYNSPLHFGNGTRLTVT.